What follows are 2 T cell receptor beta chains derived from one specimen sequenced in a study of blood T cells in healthy people across ages. Next came a second PCR, run for 7 to 11 cycles, which used a sample-barcoded 5' primer along with a J-beta primer mix. TCRdb reanalysed the 5' RACE reads using MiXCR and keeps one entry per CDR3 protein. The profile covers 1.5 million or so distinct CDR3 sequences, with approximately 40% appearing a single time and 7.9% taken by the ten largest. The sequencing sample was made of blood. These receptors all come from a woman under 30 in good health.

This clonotype was seen once. V and J are TRBV12-5 and TRBJ2-4, with D maybe TRBD1 (6 bases). The tail of the sequence fits TRBJ2-7 better, so the J call may be wrong. There are 18 residues in the CDR3. Germline loops: CDR1 LGHNT, CDR2 FRNRAP. The CDR3 sequence: CASGPIWQNRDYWGEQYF. Written as DNA, the CDR3 is TGTGCTAGTGGTCCGATATGGCAAAACAGGGATTATTGGGGCGAGCAGTACTTC.

This chain links TRBV4-2 with TRBJ2-1; 7 bases align to TRBD2. Unmatched junction bases numbered 12, after V lost 5 bases and J lost 8 bases. The CDR3 is 15 residues long. CDR1 LGHNA and CDR2 YNFKEQ come from the germline V gene. The CDR3 DNA sequence: TGTGCCAGCAGCTTCGGACGAGCGGGATACTATGAGCAGTTCTTC. Its protein product is CASSFGRAGYYEQFF.